This is a list of T cell receptor beta chains from one sample in a study of T cell responses to AZD1222 COVID-19 vaccine. Method: immunoSEQ multiplex PCR; TCRdb's copy keeps in-frame clones and lacks some. Here the sample spans some 96,000 clones, roughly 90% being singletons. Source: peripheral blood, taken on day 0 of AZD1222 vaccination. Receptor source: an adult in good health. The CDR3 runs from the conserved cysteine through the conserved F or W. The D gene is left open where the match is weak. Some rows have no size entry. The others give once, few or many, or a class for an expanded clone.

clone_size	d_call	v_call	j_call	cdr3_aa	cdr3_nt
-	-	TRBV4-3	TRBJ1-4	CASSQQSTNEKLFF	TGCGCCAGCAGCCAACAATCAACTAATGAAAAACTGTTTTTT
-	-	TRBV3-1/TRBV3-2	TRBJ2-7	CASSRDILSYEQYF	TGTGCCAGCAGCCGGGACATACTCTCCTACGAGCAGTACTTC
few	-	TRBV18	TRBJ1-1	CASSPEAGARTEAFF	TGTGCCAGCTCACCCGAGGCAGGGGCCCGCACTGAAGCTTTCTTT
-	-	TRBV14	TRBJ2-7	CASSHRVSSYEQYF	TGTGCCAGCAGCCACAGGGTTAGCTCCTACGAGCAGTACTTC
-	-	TRBV28	TRBJ2-7	CASGPRELDSSYEQYF	TGTGCCAGCGGTCCCCGGGAACTAGACAGCTCCTACGAGCAGTACTTC
-	TRBD1	TRBV30	TRBJ2-2	CAWRGTGTTGELFF	TGTGCCTGGAGGGGGACAGGGACCACCGGGGAGCTGTTTTTT
-	-	TRBV7-2	TRBJ1-2	CASSLWEGNYGYTF	TGTGCCAGCAGCTTATGGGAAGGGAACTATGGCTACACCTTC
-	-	TRBV11-2	TRBJ1-1	CASSLVISKRNTEAFF	TGTGCCAGCAGCTTAGTTATTAGTAAACGGAACACTGAAGCTTTCTTT
-	-	TRBV18	TRBJ2-1	CASSQISYNEQFF	TGTGCCAGCTCACAGATCTCCTACAATGAGCAGTTCTTC
-	TRBD1	TRBV30	TRBJ2-7	CAWSPGTGDYEQYF	TGTGCCTGGAGCCCCGGGACAGGGGACTACGAGCAGTACTTC
-	TRBD1	TRBV5-4	TRBJ2-4	CASRPDRGTKNIQYF	TGTGCCAGCAGACCCGACAGGGGGACCAAAAACATTCAGTACTTC
-	-	TRBV10-1	TRBJ2-5	CASGLTKQETQYF	TGCGCCAGCGGACTGACCAAGCAGGAGACCCAGTACTTC
-	-	TRBV25-1	TRBJ1-6	CASSEGMNSPLHF	TGTGCCAGCAGTGAAGGGATGAATTCACCCCTCCACTTT
-	-	TRBV6-4	TRBJ2-1	CASSRQGGRLSYNEQFF	TGTGCCAGCAGCAGACAGGGAGGTAGGCTATCCTACAATGAGCAGTTCTTC
few	TRBD1	TRBV6-2/TRBV6-3	TRBJ1-3	CASSPGQIYLSGNTIYF	TGTGCCAGCAGTCCGGGACAGATATATCTTTCTGGAAACACCATATATTTT
-	TRBD1	TRBV7-2	TRBJ1-1	CASSPQGLNTEAFF	TGTGCCAGCAGCCCACAGGGGCTGAACACTGAAGCTTTCTTT
-	-	TRBV21-1	TRBJ1-5	CASSKTRDRGPSQPQHF	TGTGCCAGCAGCAAAACCCGGGACAGGGGCCCCAGTCAGCCCCAGCATTTT
-	-	TRBV7-6	TRBJ1-6	CASSLTWGAQGGPLHF	TGTGCCAGCAGCTTAACGTGGGGAGCGCAGGGTGGACCCCTCCACTTT
-	-	TRBV9	TRBJ2-5	CASSVGSIGRETQYF	TGTGCCAGCAGCGTAGGAAGTATTGGGCGAGAGACCCAGTACTTC
-	TRBD1	TRBV5-1	TRBJ2-5	CASSLGQGINQETQYF	TGCGCCAGCAGCTTGGGACAGGGGATAAACCAAGAGACCCAGTACTTC
once	TRBD1	TRBV2	TRBJ2-1	CASRGGQGLYNEQFF	TGTGCCAGCAGGGGGGGACAGGGGTTATACAATGAGCAGTTCTTC
-	TRBD1	TRBV25-1	TRBJ2-5	CASSAAGGETQYF	TGTGCCAGCAGTGCGGCAGGGGGTGAGACCCAGTACTTC
-	-	TRBV25-1	TRBJ2-6	CASSQPGRAGANVLTF	TGTGCCAGCAGTCAACCGGGGCGGGCTGGGGCCAACGTCCTGACTTTC